A selection of T cell receptor beta chains follows, all from one sample in a study of CD8 T cells in Susac syndrome. Via MiXCR, TCRdb re-called the immunoSEQ multiplex PCR reads, giving one row per CDR3 protein. The sample has over a thousand distinct CDR3 sequences; around 72% are singletons. Sequencing was carried out using CD8+ TEMRA cells from PBMCs. These TCRs come from a human donor with Susac syndrome. Both conserved end residues are trimmed from each CDR3.

TRBV5-1	TRBJ2-5	ASTPTDGGVQETQY
TRBV7-8	TRBJ1-5	ASSLEGSEGPNQPQH
TRBV5-1	TRBJ1-2	ASSLEEKGYGYT
TRBV7-9	TRBJ2-6	ASSLEGWDSHFGANVLS
TRBV11-2	TRBJ1-1	ASSPVVPLEPEAF
TRBV27	TRBJ1-1	ASSKGQGLNTEAF
TRBV30	TRBJ2-4	AWGIIYLAKNIQY
TRBV5-6	TRBJ2-2	ASSLGVMPNTGELF
TRBV20-1	TRBJ1-6	SARDRQGGLNSPLH
TRBV12-3/TRBV12-4	TRBJ2-2	ASSKRDTGELF
TRBV7-9	TRBJ2-6	ASRDSHFGANVLT
TRBV7-9	TRBJ2-6	ASSSQGRDSHFGANVLT
TRBV11-2	TRBJ2-1	ASSPDPGGNEQF
TRBV30	TRBJ1-1	AWSEGRGPTEAF
TRBV11-1	TRBJ2-6	ASSSPDRSYNSPLHFGANVLT
TRBV6-4	TRBJ1-5	ASSDSRRGGNQPQH
TRBV7-9	TRBJ1-6	ASSPPNRQGHNSPLH
TRBV6-5	TRBJ1-4	ASSSGQKNEKLF
TRBV7-9	TRBJ2-6	ASCLEGRDSHFGANVLS
TRBV11-2	TRBJ2-4	ASSLEGDGQDIQY
TRBV6-2/TRBV6-3	TRBJ1-4	ASSLLNEKLF
TRBV7-9	TRBJ2-1	ASSPSDAAYNEQF
TRBV5-6	TRBJ2-6	ASSLGGRDSHFGANVLT
TRBV13	TRBJ1-2	ASSLGDRVYGYT
TRBV6-2/TRBV6-3	TRBJ1-5	ASSYSPTSYSNQPQH
TRBV27	TRBJ2-1	ASSLSNPSNEQF
TRBV7-9	TRBJ2-7	ASSFSLRTGGDYEQY
TRBV27	TRBJ2-1	ASRIGPGFNEQF
TRBV30	TRBJ2-7	AWVRGYEQY
TRBV4-3	TRBJ1-1	ASSRSRNTEAF